These 18 T cell receptor beta chains share one sample of origin, sequenced in a study of T-cell reconstitution after alpha-beta-depleted transplantation in children. Unique molecular identifiers were incorporated when the TCRbeta library was constructed. Each CDR3 protein is one row after TCRdb ran MiXCR on the PCR reads. The sample lists fewer than 750,000 distinct CDR3 sequences, roughly a quarter occurring once. Sequences were derived from PBMCs, sampled before TCRalphabeta/CD19-depleted stem cell transplant. These receptors were taken from a boy younger than two with Wiskott-Aldrich syndrome, due to receive a stem cell transplant.

The chain couples TRBV12-3 or TRBV12-4 to TRBJ2-1, with a weak D call TRBD2 (5 bases). The CDR3 totals 18 residues. V lost 6 bases to trimming and J lost 0 bases, with 21 bases between them. CDR3 residues: CASSLTPGLSSSYNEQFF. DNA of the CDR3: TGTGCCAGCAGCCTAACCCCAGGACTGTCGAGCTCCTACAATGAGCAGTTCTTC.

This clonotype was counted a few times. The chain couples TRBV3-1 to TRBJ2-5; 8 bases are a match to TRBD2. Germline-derived CDR1 and CDR2 are LGHDT and YNNKEL (reference sequence). With V trimmed by 1 base and J by 1 base, 5 bases remained unmatched. This CDR3 comprises 16 residues. The CDR3 nucleotides are TGTGCCAGCAGCCAAGGGGATCGGGAGGGCCAAGAGACCCAGTACTTC. Residues: CASSQGDREGQETQYF.

The chain combines TRBV10-3 with TRBJ1-2, with a possible D match to TRBD1 (6 bases). V was trimmed by 6 bases and J by 4 bases, leaving 9 bases between them. Germline CDR1 reads ENHRY; CDR2 reads SYGVKD. The CDR3 covers 12 residues. In DNA, the CDR3 is TGTGCCATCAGCTCGGACAGCTATGGCTACACCTTC. Translation gives CAISSDSYGYTF.

The rearrangement joins TRBV5-1 to TRBJ2-1; 7 positions match TRBD2. V lost 0 bases to trimming and J lost 8 bases; unmatched junction nucleotides: 5. This CDR3 has 14 residues. CDR1 is SGHRS and CDR2 is YFSETQ in the germline V gene. The CDR3 nucleotides are TGCGCCAGCAGCTTGGTGGCGGGAGCCGATGAGCAGTTCTTC. It yields the protein CASSLVAGADEQFF.

This chain joins TRBV5-1 and TRBJ2-3; 11 nucleotides match TRBD1. Germline V gene sequence: CDR1 SGHRS, CDR2 YFSETQ. The CDR3 consists of 16 residues. J gave up 4 bases and V 4 bases, and 8 bases lay outside the gene matches. CDR3 amino acids: CASSLRTGGVADTQYF. CDR3 DNA: TGCGCCAGCAGCCTGAGGACAGGGGGCGTCGCAGATACGCAGTATTTT.

In this sample, this clonotype turned up a few times. The chain joins TRBV19 to TRBJ1-1; TRBD1 agrees at 8 bases. This CDR3 is 14 amino acids long. V lost 7 bases and J lost 1; bases outside the gene matches: 5. The germline gives CDR1 LNHDA, CDR2 SQIVND (reference sequence). The CDR3 bases are TGTGCCAGTACCCGACAGGGGAGGAACACTGAAGCTTTCTTT. This encodes CASTRQGRNTEAFF.

This rearrangement joins TRBV27 to TRBJ2-1; 9 nucleotides align to TRBD2. Germline V gene data show CDR1 as MNHEY and CDR2 as SMNVEV (reference sequence). There are 16 residues in the CDR3. V trimming: 5 bases; J trimming: 4 bases; junction bases outside the gene matches: 9. In DNA form, the CDR3 reads TGTGCCAGCAGTCTCCCTCTGGCGGGAGGGTACAATGAGCAGTTCTTC. This gives the protein CASSLPLAGGYNEQFF.

This chain connects TRBV24-1 to TRBJ2-5; 7 positions match TRBD1. V shed 1 base, J shed 3 bases, and the junction held 4 bases outside the gene matches. Looked up from germline, CDR1 is KGHDR and CDR2 is SFDVKD. The length of the CDR3 is 15 residues. CDR3 loop: CATSDFARGKETQYF. The CDR3 DNA sequence: TGTGCCACCAGTGATTTCGCCAGGGGGAAAGAGACCCAGTACTTC.

The chain joins TRBV12-3 or TRBV12-4 to TRBJ2-7; D is perhaps TRBD1 (5 bases). V was cut by 3 bases and J by 4 bases, with 10 bases left in between. This CDR3 spans 13 amino acids. CDR3 loop: CASSFGAVYEQYF. The CDR3 coding sequence is TGTGCCAGCAGTTTTGGGGCAGTATACGAGCAGTACTTC.

This clonotype has just a few counts. The genes are TRBV20-1 and TRBJ2-1; 8 positions match TRBD1. This CDR3 comprises 15 residues. The germline gives CDR1 DFQATT, CDR2 SNEGSKA (reference sequence). The J segment lost 6 bases and the V segment lost 4 bases, leaving 11 bases of the junction unmatched. The CDR3 sequence is CSAKWWQGAVNEQFF. The CDR3 DNA reads TGCAGTGCTAAATGGTGGCAGGGGGCCGTCAATGAGCAGTTCTTC.

Only a few counts were recorded for this clonotype. CDR3 residues: CASSLWGRRDDNQPQHF. The CDR3 DNA reads as TGTGCCAGCAGTTTATGGGGCCGCAGGGACGACAATCAGCCCCAGCATTTT. The chain carries TRBV27 and TRBJ1-5, with a possible D match to TRBD1 (5 bases). The germline V and J ends were trimmed by 1 base and 3 bases, with 16 bases remaining between them. This CDR3 region has 17 residues. Germline assignment: CDR1 MNHEY and CDR2 SMNVEV (reference sequence).

The J gene is TRBJ1-2, the V gene TRBV20-1, with TRBD1 identical over 7 bases. This CDR3 has 13 residues. The germline V gene encodes CDR1 DFQATT and CDR2 SNEGSKA (reference sequence). The V and J ends lost 3 bases and 5 bases, in that order; junction bases with no gene match: 6. In DNA form, the CDR3 reads TGCAGTGCTAGTGAGGGGGCTGGGTATGGCTACACCTTC. This encodes CSASEGAGYGYTF.

This clonotype was counted a few times. This chain connects TRBV4-1 to TRBJ2-2; TRBD2 matches 16 bases. V lost 2 bases and J lost 6; bases outside the gene matches: 12. Germline V CDR1 and CDR2: MGHRA, YSYEKL. The CDR3 runs to 20 residues. CDR3 protein: CASSQWGLAGGPGLSGELFF. The DNA of the CDR3 is TGCGCCAGCAGCCAATGGGGACTAGCGGGAGGGCCGGGATTATCCGGGGAGCTGTTTTTT.

This clonotype was picked up a small number of times. The V gene is TRBV4-2, the J gene TRBJ2-1, with a tentative D call TRBD2 (7 bases). Germline CDR1 and CDR2: LGHNA and YNFKEQ. Trimming cost V 1 base and J 1 base, with 14 bases left between them. The CDR3 spans 17 residues. CDR3 residues: CASSQGVSGTSYNEQFF. CDR3 coding DNA: TGTGCCAGCAGCCAAGGGGTCAGCGGGACATCCTACAATGAGCAGTTCTTC.

The V and J genes are TRBV6-4 and TRBJ1-2; 8 bases agree with TRBD1. The trim removed 4 bases at V and 8 bases at J, leaving 6 bases unmatched. The CDR3 length is 13 residues. From germline, CDR1 is MRHNA and CDR2 SNTAGT. CDR3 nucleotide sequence: TGTGCCAGCAGTGCGACAGGGGTTCGAGGCTACACCTTC. It is translated as CASSATGVRGYTF.

This clonotype appeared a few times. This chain uses TRBV4-2 with TRBJ2-1, with 14 bases fitting TRBD2. This CDR3 has 18 amino acids. The junction had 8 bases not matched to a gene; V was cut back by 1 base and J by 6 bases. Germline CDR1 is LGHNA and CDR2 is YNFKEQ. CDR3 coding DNA: TGTGCCAGCAGCCAAGCAGTGGGACTAGCGGGAGATAGCAATGAGCAGTTCTTC. Its protein is CASSQAVGLAGDSNEQFF.

The chain links TRBV20-1 to TRBJ2-3, with 7 bases matching TRBD1. The ends lost 0 bases at V and 2 bases at J; junction bases unmatched: 8. Germline V gene sequence: CDR1 DFQATT, CDR2 SNEGSKA (reference sequence). CDR3 length: 16 residues. CDR3: CSARDLRGPDTDTQYF. The CDR3 DNA is TGCAGTGCTAGAGATTTAAGGGGGCCGGACACAGATACGCAGTATTTT.

The sample holds a few counts of this clonotype. V is TRBV15 and J is TRBJ2-5; no clear D. The CDR3 runs 14 residues. Trimming left V 2 bases short and J 0 bases short, with 7 bases between. Germline CDR1 and CDR2: LNHNV and YYDKDF (reference sequence). In DNA, the CDR3 is TGTGCCACCAGCAGAATAAAGTACCAAGAGACCCAGTACTTC. This sequence encodes CATSRIKYQETQYF.